This entry is about one T cell receptor beta chain. Its antigen is not identified. At one boundary the junction diverges from the germline segment, which might be a read error. The same CDR3 is also encoded by other DNA sequences in this sample. The record originates from a study of cytomegalovirus exposure and HLA in healthy donors. Study-level points and caveats: Further analysis, carried out later, found HLA-associated TCR beta chains more clonally expanded than equally common other chains. For most TCR beta V segments, an earlier analysis put the productive rate at about 87% or about 30% of the time.

This CDR3 comprises 16 residues. Germline assignment: CDR1 MDHEN and CDR2 SYDVKM. The PCR contained 60 Vbeta and 13 Jbeta primers. Sequencing was performed with immunoSEQ multiplex PCR; in TCRdb, only in-frame clones are kept and a portion is missing. The repertoire holds under 150,000 clones, with around four fifths as singletons. This receptor was identified in a man in his forties or fifties in good health and CMV-seronegative. The sample was PBMCs. The J gene is TRBJ1-5, the V gene TRBV28; TRBD1 might be the D (5 bases). In DNA, the CDR3 is TGTGCCAGCAGTGGCCCCGGGACTGAGAGCAATCAGCCTCAGCATTTT. Protein: CASSGPGTESNQPQHF.